This T cell receptor beta chain was found in a study of blood T cell repertoires in COVID-19. For the study at large: Acute and convalescent COVID-19 specimens originated in the United States, Italy and Spain. Sources were T cells, B-cell-depleted T cells, or PBMCs; the material itself was cDNA or gDNA.

The CDR3 length is 16 residues. Germline assignment: CDR1 SGHVS and CDR2 FQNEAQ. Deletions cut 4 bases from V and 2 bases from J, with 16 bases between. Methods used by the authors: Reference gene primer amplification gave nucleated cell count estimates. Produced via immunoSEQ multiplex PCR; TCRdb's table is partial and in-frame only. The DNA was the basis for D and trimming; V, J and clone size are from that table. Of some 460,000 clones listed, roughly 91% are singletons. The source material was peripheral blood. The clonotype originates from a young woman with acute or convalescent COVID-19. The chain has TRBV7-8 and TRBJ2-3, with D maybe TRBD1 (5 bases). CDR3 residues: CASSSQTEFATDTQYF. CDR3 DNA sequence: TGTGCCAGCAGCTCCCAGACAGAGTTCGCCACAGATACGCAGTATTTT.